A single sample gave rise to the 20 T cell receptor beta chains below, sequenced in a study of patients and donors after allogeneic stem cell transplantation. TCRdb used MiXCR to reprocess the RT-PCR reads, holding one entry per CDR3 protein. In the table there are about 200,000 distinct CDR3 sequences, over 30% of which are singletons. Sequencing was performed on blood, either unsorted or a sorted T cell fraction (not recorded which). Receptors were obtained from a human donor who was either an allogeneic HSCT recipient or a stem cell or donor lymphocyte infusion donor (not recorded which). It is not recorded whose cells these are; they may come from a transplant donor.

The chain uses TRBV18 and TRBJ1-1; a possible D gene is TRBD1 (6 bases). Germline assignment: CDR1 KGHSH and CDR2 LQKENI. Trimming pared 2 bases from V and 6 bases from J, leaving 22 bases between. The CDR3 has 17 residues. The CDR3 loop reads CASSPIWGQNSEAEAFF. The DNA for the CDR3 is TGTGCCAGCTCACCAATCTGGGGGCAAAATTCGGAAGCTGAAGCTTTCTTT.

The V gene is TRBV28, the J gene TRBJ1-2; D might be TRBD1 (5 bases). The CDR3 length is 12 residues. The germline gives CDR1 MDHEN, CDR2 SYDVKM. Trimming took 8 bases from V and 7 from J, leaving 14 bases between them. CDR3 amino acids: CASLARGPGYTF. In DNA form, the CDR3 reads TGTGCCAGCCTCGCCCGGGGCCCTGGCTACACCTTC.

This clonotype appeared a few times. The chain combines TRBV20-1 with TRBJ2-2, with D possibly TRBD1 on 5 matching bases. Germline V gene data show CDR1 as DFQATT and CDR2 as SNEGSKA (reference sequence). This CDR3 contains 15 residues. V was pared by 3 bases and J by 8 bases, with 19 bases between. CDR3 protein: CSASSRRAMTGELFF. The CDR3, as DNA: TGCAGTGCTAGTTCCCGCAGGGCTATGACGGGGGAGCTGTTTTTT.

The chain couples TRBV4-1 to TRBJ1-4; D gene unclear. This CDR3 region has 16 residues. Germline CDR1 reads MGHRA; CDR2 reads YSYEKL. V was cut by 4 bases and J by 8 bases, with 20 bases left in between. CDR3 DNA sequence: TGCGCCAGCAGCCTCGAGGGAAGACAATCTGGGGAAAAACTGTTTTTT. Residues: CASSLEGRQSGEKLFF.

The V and J genes are TRBV5-1 and TRBJ2-3, with a possible D match to TRBD1 (5 bases). The CDR3 length is 13 residues. Germline CDR1 reads SGHRS; CDR2 reads YFSETQ. V was cut by 4 bases and J by 7 bases, with 13 bases left in between. DNA for the CDR3: TGCGCCAGCAGCCTAACTAAGGGGTATACGCAGTATTTT. Protein: CASSLTKGYTQYF.

This clonotype was found once. This sequence joins TRBV29-1 and TRBJ2-4, with unresolved D. CDR1 SQVTM and CDR2 ANQGSEA come from the germline V gene. Trimming left V 6 bases short and J 5 bases short, with 17 bases between. The length of the CDR3 is 14 residues. CDR3 residues: CSVAKPGLQNIQYF. The CDR3 DNA reads as TGCAGCGTAGCCAAACCGGGCCTGCAAAACATTCAGTACTTC.

A few counts support this clonotype. This chain uses TRBV6-6 with TRBJ1-5; 10 nucleotides match TRBD1. Per the germline V gene, CDR1 is MNHNY and CDR2 is SVGAGI (reference sequence). V was pared by 2 bases and J by 4 bases, with 5 bases of the junction left unmatched. This CDR3 spans 16 amino acids. This chain's CDR3 is CASSYGMGQGNQPQHF. The CDR3 DNA is TGTGCCAGCAGTTACGGGATGGGACAGGGGAATCAGCCCCAGCATTTT.

A few counts support this clonotype. This chain joins TRBV9 and TRBJ1-5, with D unclear. The CDR3 runs to 14 residues. Trimming took off 0 bases at V and 6 bases at J, with 10 bases between the two ends. Germline assignment: CDR1 SGDLS and CDR2 YYNGEE. CDR3 DNA: TGTGCCAGCAGCGTAGATGCGGGAACTCAGCCCCAGCATTTT. Protein sequence: CASSVDAGTQPQHF.

The V call is TRBV12-3 or TRBV12-4, the J call TRBJ1-5; possibly TRBD1 for D (5 bases). Trimming cost V 1 base and J 11 bases, with 18 bases left between them. The CDR3 runs 15 residues. The DNA for the CDR3 is TGTGCCAGCAGTTTAGTCCGGGGGGACGACGGGGCCCAGCATTTT. Translation: CASSLVRGDDGAQHF.

The table lists this clonotype with a few counts. The chain combines TRBV5-1 with TRBJ2-5; the D gene is possibly TRBD1 (5 bases). The CDR3 length is 14 residues. V lost 0 bases and J lost 4, with 10 bases in between. CDR1 is SGHRS, CDR2 YFSETQ, per germline. The CDR3 reads CASSLAFRVETQYF. CDR3 coding DNA: TGCGCCAGCAGCTTGGCCTTCAGGGTAGAGACCCAGTACTTC.

The V and J genes are TRBV15 and TRBJ1-2; D gene unclear. Germline V gives CDR1 LNHNV, CDR2 YYDKDF (reference sequence). CDR3 length equals 13 residues. V was trimmed by 3 bases and J by 4 bases, leaving 9 bases between them. CDR3 loop: CATSRVQSYGYTF. Here the CDR3 DNA reads TGTGCCACCAGCAGGGTTCAGTCCTATGGCTACACCTTC.

This clonotype was counted a few times. The chain employs TRBV7-8 and TRBJ1-5, with D possibly matching TRBD1 (6 bases). The CDR3 is made up of 15 amino acids. V was trimmed by 1 base and J by 2 bases, leaving 9 bases between them. CDR1 and CDR2 from the germline V gene are SGHVS and FQNEAQ. This CDR3 reads CASSLDRVGNQPQHF. DNA for the CDR3: TGTGCCAGCAGCTTAGACAGGGTGGGCAATCAGCCCCAGCATTTT.

Regarding this clonotype: The junction departs from germline at one end; a sequencing error may be responsible. The chain couples TRBV6-6 to TRBJ1-2; D ambiguous. The germline gives CDR1 MNHNY, CDR2 SVGAGI (reference sequence). The CDR3 contains 16 residues. The CDR3: CDSSANSILTNYGYTF. As DNA, the CDR3 is TGTGACAGCAGCGCTAACAGCATTCTTACTAACTATGGCTACACCTTC.

The chain recombines TRBV10-3 with TRBJ1-1; 10 nucleotides match TRBD1. V lost 5 bases, J lost 4 bases, and 10 bases stayed unmatched. The length of the CDR3 is 16 residues. CDR1 is ENHRY and CDR2 is SYGVKD in the germline V gene. CDR3 sequence (DNA): TGTGCCATCAGTACAGCCGGGACAGGGGCAAGCACTGAAGCTTTCTTT. Translation gives CAISTAGTGASTEAFF.

This chain uses TRBV2 with TRBJ2-3; 11 bases map to TRBD2. V lost 4 bases and J lost 2; bases outside the gene matches: 11. This CDR3 has 18 residues. Germline CDR1 SNHLY, CDR2 FYNNEI. The CDR3 region is CASSAGTSGSGATDTQYF. CDR3 DNA: TGTGCCAGCAGTGCCGGGACTAGCGGCTCAGGGGCCACAGATACGCAGTATTTT.

This clonotype has at least ten counts. Here the CDR3 DNA reads TGTGCCATCGGTCGGGGATCTAACTATGGCTACACCTTC. Amino acids: CAIGRGSNYGYTF. V usage is TRBV10-3 and J usage is TRBJ1-2; D is unresolved. The germline V gene has CDR1 ENHRY and CDR2 SYGVKD. The CDR3 spans 13 residues. V was clipped by 8 bases and J by 0 bases, with 10 bases between them.

The chain joins TRBV5-1 to TRBJ1-1, with unresolved D. The germline gives CDR1 SGHRS, CDR2 YFSETQ. The CDR3 sequence is 15 residues long. V lost 6 bases to trimming and J lost 0 bases, with 15 bases between them. CDR3 loop: CASTVAFEMNTEAFF. The CDR3 DNA reads TGCGCCAGCACCGTCGCCTTTGAGATGAACACTGAAGCTTTCTTT.

This clonotype was observed a few times. This chain uses TRBV6-2 or TRBV6-3 with TRBJ1-1; 11 bases fit TRBD1. The CDR3 totals 16 residues. Germline V gives CDR1 MNHEY, CDR2 SVGEGT. The ends lost 6 bases at V and 4 bases at J; junction bases unmatched: 10. The DNA of the CDR3 is TGTGCCAGCAGAGGGACAGGGGGAGTTTTCGGCACTGAAGCTTTCTTT. It is translated as CASRGTGGVFGTEAFF.

This clonotype was observed a few times. The genes are TRBV10-3 and TRBJ1-1; no reliable D call. Germline CDR1 and CDR2: ENHRY and SYGVKD. V was cut by 0 bases and J by 1 base, with 6 bases left in between. The CDR3 runs 14 residues. The CDR3: CAISESRPNTEAFF. The CDR3 nucleotides read TGTGCCATCAGTGAGTCGCGGCCGAACACTGAAGCTTTCTTT.

This clonotype has a handful of counts. The rearrangement joins TRBV10-3 to TRBJ1-2, with D possibly TRBD1 on 6 matching bases. The CDR3 has 13 amino acids. CDR1 ENHRY and CDR2 SYGVKD come from the germline V gene. The V end was cut by 10 bases, the J end by 5 bases, with 17 bases between. The CDR3 bases are TGTGCCACGAAACCGACAGGAGATTATGGCTACACCTTC. This codes for CATKPTGDYGYTF.